The 14 T cell receptor beta chains given below trace back to one sample, sequenced in a study of cytomegalovirus exposure and HLA in healthy donors. A multiplex PCR was run with 60 Vbeta primers and 13 Jbeta primers. TCRdb's table, derived via immunoSEQ multiplex PCR, lists solely in-frame clones and lacks some. The sample yields some 110,000 clones, roughly 80% seen once. The material sequenced was PBMCs. The receptors were sampled from a man under 40 in good health and CMV-seropositive.

This clone was seen only a few times. This chain connects TRBV5-4 to TRBJ2-3; possible D gene TRBD1, 5 bases. Trimming shortened V by 0 bases and J by 10 bases, and 18 bases separated the two germline ends. From germline, CDR1 is SGHNT and CDR2 YYREEE (reference sequence). The CDR3 has 15 residues. CDR3 DNA sequence: TGTGCCAGCAGCTTGGTGTCAGGGAAGGGTCTTGCGCAGTATTTT. Translation gives CASSLVSGKGLAQYF. Looking up the rest from reference TRBV5-4 and TRBJ2-3 gives the full variable domain: ETGVTQSPTHLIKTRGQQVTLRCSSQSGHNTVSWYQQALGQGPQFIFQYYREEENGRGNFPPRFSGLQFPNYSSELNVNALELDDSALYLCASSLVSGKGLAQYFGPGTRLTVL.

The rearrangement joins TRBV10-3 to TRBJ2-5; D call uncertain. The germline V gene encodes CDR1 ENHRY and CDR2 SYGVKD. There are 13 residues in the CDR3. Trimming cost V 4 bases and J 0 bases, with 6 bases left between them. CDR3: CAISVTDQETQYF. The CDR3 DNA reads TGTGCCATCAGTGTAACAGACCAAGAGACCCAGTACTTC.

Comment on this clone: Other DNA variants within this sample encode the same CDR3. The chain is built from TRBV4-1 and TRBJ2-3, with 11 bases fitting TRBD1. Germline values: CDR1 MGHRA, CDR2 YSYEKL. V shed 1 base and J 6 bases; nucleotides not matched to a gene: 6. The length of the CDR3 is 16 residues. The CDR3 region is CASSQGRGQGEDTQYF. CDR3 nucleotide sequence: TGCGCCAGCAGCCAAGGGAGGGGACAGGGGGAGGATACGCAGTATTTT.

This chain connects TRBV28 to TRBJ1-4; 10 bases line up with TRBD1. This CDR3 is 16 amino acids long. Germline assignment: CDR1 MDHEN and CDR2 SYDVKM. With 8 bases clipped from V and 7 bases from J, the junction kept 13 bases outside the gene matches. The chain's CDR3 is CASGGKRQGAVEKLFF. The CDR3 region has the DNA TGTGCCAGCGGTGGGAAAAGACAGGGGGCGGTTGAAAAACTGTTTTTT.

The J gene is TRBJ2-1, the V gene TRBV10-3; 8 bases map to TRBD2. V gave up 3 bases and J gave up 3 bases; unmatched junction bases: 7. The CDR3 consists of 16 residues. CDR1 and CDR2 from the germline V gene are ENHRY and SYGVKD. The CDR3 DNA reads TGTGCCATCAGTGACCCAGGGCTAGCGGGCTACAATGAGCAGTTCTTC. This sequence encodes CAISDPGLAGYNEQFF.

The chain carries TRBV6-5 and TRBJ2-3; D is possibly TRBD2 (5 bases). Germline-derived CDR1 and CDR2 are MNHEY and SVGAGI. This CDR3 is 16 amino acids long. With 2 bases removed from V and 0 bases from J, the gap between germline ends came to 12 bases. In DNA form, the CDR3 reads TGTGCCAGCAGTTACGTTCGTGGCGGGAGCACAGATACGCAGTATTTT. This sequence encodes CASSYVRGGSTDTQYF.

V gene TRBV7-9 combines with J gene TRBJ1-2; D perhaps matches TRBD1 (5 bases). CDR1 SEHNR and CDR2 FQNEAQ come from the germline V gene (reference sequence). The CDR3 is 14 amino acids. V gave up 6 bases and J gave up 4 bases, with 15 bases separating them. CDR3 in DNA: TGTGCCAGCAGAGAGTCTCTAGGGGTCTATGGCTACACCTTC. Its protein product is CASRESLGVYGYTF.

This sequence joins TRBV27 and TRBJ1-1, with a tentative D call TRBD1 (5 bases). Germline values: CDR1 MNHEY, CDR2 SMNVEV (reference sequence). This CDR3 has 15 amino acids. V was cut by 0 bases and J by 5 bases, with 13 bases left in between. CDR3 DNA sequence: TGTGCCAGCAGTTTATCCACAGGTGGCCAAACTGAAGCTTTCTTT. Its translation: CASSLSTGGQTEAFF.

This chain uses TRBV19 with TRBJ1-2; unclear D gene. V lost 0 bases and J 2 bases, leaving 7 bases between the germline ends. The V gene's germline CDR1 is LNHDA and CDR2 SQIVND (reference sequence). This CDR3 has 14 amino acids. CDR3 in amino acids: CASSIDLENYGYTF. CDR3 bases: TGTGCCAGTAGTATAGATCTAGAGAACTATGGCTACACCTTC.

The chain recombines TRBV6-5 with TRBJ2-7, with D possibly TRBD1 on 6 matching bases. V lost 6 bases, J lost 2 bases, and 14 bases lay in between. The CDR3 contains 14 residues. Germline V gene data show CDR1 as MNHEY and CDR2 as SVGAGI. The CDR3 DNA reads as TGTGCCAGCAGCCAACAGGGTACGGCCTACGAGCAGTACGTC. Translated, it gives CASSQQGTAYEQYV.

This clone was counted a single time. The chain recombines TRBV5-1 with TRBJ1-2, with 10 nucleotides matching TRBD1. The CDR3 loop spans 14 amino acids. Germline V gene data show CDR1 as SGHRS and CDR2 as YFSETQ. J lost 7 bases, V lost 3 bases, and 6 bases had no gene match. The CDR3: CASSYDRGLGGYTF. DNA for the CDR3: TGCGCCAGCAGCTACGACAGGGGGCTAGGTGGCTACACCTTC. Full variable domain (missing parts from reference TRBV5-1 and TRBJ1-2): KAGVTQTPRYLIKTRGQQVTLSCSPISGHRSVSWYQQTPGQGLQFLFEYFSETQRNKGNFPGRFSGRQFSNSRSEMNVSTLELGDSALYLCASSYDRGLGGYTFGSGTRLTVV.

The CDR3, as DNA: TGTGCCAGCAGTTTGGCTTTTACAGGGGTCACTGAAGCTTTCTTT. This translates into CASSLAFTGVTEAFF. The genes are TRBV28 and TRBJ1-1, with 7 bases aligning to TRBD1. Germline assignment: CDR1 MDHEN and CDR2 SYDVKM. This CDR3 has 15 amino acids. Trimming at V came to 3 bases and at J to 4 bases, leaving 8 bases not matched to a gene. Looking up the rest from reference TRBV28 and TRBJ1-1 gives the full variable domain: DVKVTQSSRYLVKRTGEKVFLECVQDMDHENMFWYRQDPGLGLRLIYFSYDVKMKEKGDIPEGYSVSREKKERFSLILESASTNQTSMYLCASSLAFTGVTEAFFGQGTRLTVV.

The DNA for the CDR3 is TGTGCCAGCAGTGAGGGGCCAAACTATGGCTACACCTTC. Its protein product is CASSEGPNYGYTF. This chain links TRBV2 with TRBJ1-2; D perhaps matches TRBD1 (5 bases). Germline CDR1 SNHLY, CDR2 FYNNEI. This CDR3 has 13 amino acids. V lost 3 bases and J lost 2, with 7 bases in between.

The V call is TRBV7-2, the J call TRBJ2-1; maybe TRBD1 (6 bases). The V end lost 1 base, the J end lost 9 bases, and 22 bases lay between the germline ends. The germline V gene encodes CDR1 SGHTA and CDR2 FQGNSA. CDR3 size: 17 residues. The CDR3 protein is CASSLVGHRELSTEQFF. The DNA of the CDR3 is TGTGCCAGCAGCTTAGTGGGTCACAGGGAACTTTCGACTGAGCAGTTCTTC.